The 19 T cell receptor beta chains given below trace back to one sample, sequenced in a study of tumor-infiltrating lymphocytes in primary liver carcinoma. The study co-extracted DNA and RNA from 20-30 mg of unsorted bulk tissue. Making TCR beta cDNA involved around 500 ng total RNA and a constant-region primer. Generation of the TCR beta libraries relied on three nested multiplex PCR rounds using slightly modified ARM-PCR. Rounds one and two of PCR, each of 10 cycles, were primed with TRBV1-TRBV30 forward primers and a C-beta reverse primer. Via MiXCR, TCRdb re-called the multiplex PCR reads, giving one row per CDR3 protein. The sample has about 200,000 distinct CDR3 sequences, around four fifths seen once. Sequenced material: tumor tissue from primary liver carcinoma. The receptors shown here come from a man in his forties or fifties with primary liver carcinoma and hepatitis B virus infection.

Of note for this clonotype: This is likely a read error, given that the CDR3 carries no conserved phenylalanine or tryptophan at its end. This rearrangement joins TRBV11-3 to TRBJ2-3; the match to TRBD1 covers 9 bases. The CDR3 sequence is 17 residues long. Germline lookup yields CDR1 SGHNT and CDR2 YENEEA. CDR3: CVSRPGTGYGTTDTQYY. CDR3 bases: TGTGTCAGCAGACCGGGGACAGGGTATGGGACGACAGATACGCAGTATTAT.

The table lists this clonotype with a few counts. The chain uses TRBV11-2 and TRBJ2-7; D could derive from TRBD1 or TRBD2 (6 bases each). V lost 9 bases, J lost 13 bases, and 22 bases lay in between. Germline V gene data show CDR1 as SGHAT and CDR2 as FQNNGV. CDR3 length: 12 residues. The CDR3 loop is CARSPGGYEQYF. The CDR3 bases are TGTGCCAGGAGTCCCGGGGGCTACGAACAATACTTC.

A word on this clonotype: No conserved phenylalanine or tryptophan ends this CDR3, so it is likely a read error. The V gene is TRBV6-1, the J gene TRBJ2-5; perhaps TRBD2 as D (6 bases). Germline CDR1 and CDR2: MNHNS and SASEGT. The CDR3 totals 14 residues. CDR3 nucleotide sequence: TGTGTCAGCGGGTACGGGATGTCTGGAGAGACCCAGTACTTA. Protein product: CVSGYGMSGETQYL.

As for this clonotype: Mismatch with germline at one junction end may stem from a read error. The chain uses TRBV11-2 and TRBJ1-5; 7 bases match TRBD1. The CDR3 contains 17 residues. Germline V gene sequence: CDR1 SGHAT, CDR2 FQNNGV. Here the CDR3 reads CISSLVGVTGSNQPQHF. The DNA of the CDR3 is TGTATCAGCAGCTTAGTAGGGGTGACAGGGAGCAATCAACCCCAGCATTTT.

Of note for this clonotype: Compared with germline, one end of the junction differs, possibly owing to a read error. The chain has TRBV29-1 and TRBJ2-2; weak D call: TRBD2 (6 bases). The CDR3 length is 16 residues. Germline V gene lookup returns CDR1 SQVTM and CDR2 ANQGSEA. The CDR3 DNA reads TGCAGCGTTGAAGTACTGGACTCTCAGGTCACCCGGGAGCTGCTTTTT. This encodes CSVEVLDSQVTRELLF.

On this clonotype: An end of the junction differs from the germline gene, which may be a read error. The chain links TRBV19 to TRBJ1-2; 10 bases align to TRBD1. CDR3 length: 15 residues. The germline gives CDR1 LNHDA, CDR2 SQIVND (reference sequence). Here the CDR3 reads CARSIAFGTGDGYTF. CDR3 in DNA: TGTGCCAGAAGTATAGCTTTCGGGACAGGGGATGGCTACACCTTC.

Remarks on this clonotype: Being one base from a much bigger clone, this may be a read error. This chain connects TRBV28 to TRBJ1-5; possible D gene TRBD1, 6 bases. Trimming left V 7 bases short and J 3 bases short, with 16 bases between. The germline CDR1 and CDR2 sequences are MDHEN and SYDVKM. CDR3 length: 15 residues. CDR3 sequence reads: CASNTGTLDNQPQHF. DNA of the CDR3: TGTGCCAGCAATACCGGGACACTAGACAATCAGCCCCAGCATTTT. The entire variable domain, with the rest obtained from reference TRBV28 and TRBJ1-5, is as follows: DVKVTQSSRYLVKRTGEKVFLECVQDMDHENMFWYRQDPGLGLRLIYFSYDVKMKEKGDIPEGYSVSREKKERFSLILESASTNQTSMYLCASNTGTLDNQPQHFGDGTRLSIL.

Comment on this clonotype: One end of the junction does not line up with germline, which may come from a read error. V is TRBV12-3 or TRBV12-4 and J is TRBJ2-1; D not certain. The CDR3 totals 13 residues. The CDR3 DNA sequence: TGTACCAGCAGTTTTGGCAGAGACAATAAGCAGTTCTTC. It codes for CTSSFGRDNKQFF.

As regards this clonotype: At one end, the junction sequence differs from germline, possibly due to a read error. The chain combines TRBV30 with TRBJ2-1; D possibly matches TRBD1 or TRBD2 (6 bases each). This CDR3 region has 15 residues. The germline V gene encodes CDR1 GTSNPN and CDR2 SVGIG (reference sequence). The CDR3 protein is CDWRVGQLKYNERFF. The CDR3 DNA reads as TGTGACTGGAGGGTAGGACAGCTGAAGTACAATGAGCGGTTCTTC. The complete variable domain, with remaining parts taken from reference TRBV30 and TRBJ2-1, reads SQTIHQWPATLVQPVGSPLSLECTVEGTSNPNLYWYRQAAGRGLQLLFYSVGIGQISSEVPQNLSASRPQDRQFILSSKKLLLSDSGFYLCDWRVGQLKYNERFFGPGTRLTVL.

This clonotype turned up a few times. V gene TRBV7-9 combines with J gene TRBJ1-3; the match to TRBD1 covers 7 bases. Germline V gene lookup returns CDR1 SEHNR and CDR2 FQNEAQ (reference sequence). CDR3 length equals 15 residues. V lost 5 bases to trimming and J lost 2 bases; unmatched junction nucleotides: 6. In DNA, the CDR3 is TGTGCCAGCAGCCTAACCACAGGGGCTGGAAACACCATATATTTT. It specifies CASSLTTGAGNTIYF.

Remarks on this clonotype: This likely comes from a read error, as the CDR3 has no conserved phenylalanine or tryptophan at its end. Because the CDR3's place on the DNA is in doubt, the DNA is left out and the CDR3 is given as listed by TCRdb. V usage is TRBV4-2 and J usage is TRBJ2-1; no DNA check was done on the table's D call, TRBD2. The CDR3 contains 15 residues when both ends are counted. Per germline, CDR1 LGHNA and CDR2 YNFKEQ. CDR3 sequence reads: CASSQDWTTGGEQFL.

For this clonotype: A single base separates this from a much larger clone, so it may be a read error. The rearrangement joins TRBV5-1 to TRBJ1-1; D is undetermined. The germline V gene encodes CDR1 SGHRS and CDR2 YFSETQ. The length of the CDR3 is 16 residues. The CDR3 DNA sequence: TGCGCCAACAGCTTGGCCGACGGAGGCAGACACACTGAAGCTTTCTTT. This encodes CANSLADGGRHTEAFF.

As concerns this clonotype: A read error may produce the germline difference seen at one junction end. This chain joins TRBV6-6 and TRBJ2-2; perhaps TRBD1 as D (8 bases). Germline V gives CDR1 MNHNY, CDR2 SVGAGI (reference sequence). This CDR3 is built from 15 residues. CDR3 nucleotides: TGTGCCAACACTACAGGGGGGGGCGAACACCGGGAGCTGTTCTTT. Translating it yields CANTTGGGEHRELFF.

The V and J genes are TRBV14 and TRBJ2-3; no firm D call. V was cut by 3 bases and J by 5 bases, with 9 bases left in between. The V gene's germline CDR1 is SGHDN and CDR2 FVKESK. CDR3 length: 13 amino acids. In DNA form, the CDR3 reads TGTGCCAGCAGCCAGGACGGCCAAGATACGCAGTATTTT. This gives the protein CASSQDGQDTQYF.

As to this clonotype: Lacking the conserved final phenylalanine or tryptophan, this CDR3 likely reflects a read error. V usage is TRBV11-2 and J usage is TRBJ1-2; D unclear. V lost 9 bases to trimming and J lost 4 bases, with 15 bases between them. CDR3 size: 13 residues. The germline CDR1 and CDR2 sequences are SGHAT and FQNNGV. Here the CDR3 DNA reads TGTGCCAGTACCGACTGCTTTATCTATGGCTACACCTTA. Residues: CASTDCFIYGYTL.

As for this clonotype: One end of the junction is discordant with germline, which a read error may explain. V and J are TRBV5-6 and TRBJ1-1; D is unresolved. CDR1 and CDR2 from the germline V gene are SGHDT and YYEEEE. The CDR3 has 15 residues. The CDR3 DNA is TGTGCCAGCAGTTTGGAGAGGGTTACGAGCACTGAAGCTTTCTTT. Translating it yields CASSLERVTSTEAFF.

This clonotype was counted a few times. The chain combines TRBV4-3 with TRBJ2-6; D tentatively fits TRBD1 or TRBD2 (7 bases each). The germline V gene has CDR1 LGHNA and CDR2 YSLEER. V was shortened by 9 bases and J by 5 bases, with 20 bases between the two germline ends. This CDR3 region has 16 residues. The CDR3 DNA reads TGCGCCAGTAACCAAGCGGGACAGTTCCGGGCCAACGTCCTGACTTTC. Its protein product is CASNQAGQFRANVLTF.

With regard to this clonotype: With a much larger clone just one base away, this may be a read error. The chain links TRBV24-1 to TRBJ2-1, with D perhaps TRBD2 (6 bases). The ends were cut back, 5 bases at V and 7 bases at J, with 17 bases in the middle. Germline V gene data show CDR1 as KGHDR and CDR2 as SFDVKD. The CDR3 is 15 residues long. Here the CDR3 DNA reads TGTGCCACCAGTGTGGGCGAAGGCGGGAAAAATGAGCAGTTCTTC. Its translation is CATSVGEGGKNEQFF.

On this clonotype itself: A clone one base away is much larger, so this may be a read error. V is TRBV28 and J is TRBJ2-2, with D hard to call. Per germline, CDR1 MDHEN and CDR2 SYDVKM. The CDR3 consists of 14 residues. CDR3 sequence reads: CATSGNTNTGELFF. The CDR3 nucleotides read TGTGCCACCAGTGGCAACACTAACACCGGGGAGCTGTTTTTT.